What follows are 32 T cell receptor beta chains derived from one specimen sequenced in a study of T cell clones after liver transplantation. The assay was immunoSEQ multiplex PCR, and TCRdb's table has in-frame clones only and misses some. Among approximately 100,000 clones listed, roughly 80% were seen once. Material: CD4+ T cells from blood, obtained before liver transplant. The source is a human donor who received a liver transplant.

The rearrangement uses TRBV6-5 and TRBJ2-2; D call uncertain. This CDR3 has 14 residues. Germline lookup yields CDR1 MNHEY and CDR2 SVGAGI. Deletions cut 5 bases from V and 2 bases from J, with 9 bases between. CDR3: CASSPNTNTGELFF. CDR3 coding DNA: TGTGCCAGCAGTCCCAACACCAACACCGGGGAGCTGTTTTTT.

This chain links TRBV19 with TRBJ1-1; 8 bases are a match to TRBD1. V was clipped by 5 bases and J by 4 bases; unmatched bases: 3. Per the germline V gene, CDR1 is LNHDA and CDR2 is SQIVND (reference sequence). The CDR3 covers 13 residues. The CDR3 sequence is CASSEDRGTEAFF. The CDR3 bases are TGTGCCAGTAGTGAAGACAGGGGCACTGAAGCTTTCTTT. The full variable domain, in which reference TRBV19 and TRBJ1-1 provide the parts outside the CDR3, is DGGITQSPKYLFRKEGQNVTLSCEQNLNHDAMYWYRQDPGQGLRLIYYSQIVNDFQKGDIAEGYSVSREKKESFPLTVTSAQKNPTAFYLCASSEDRGTEAFFGQGTRLTVV.

This clone appeared a single time. The genes are TRBV5-6 and TRBJ2-5, with D hard to call. The ends were cut back, 4 bases at V and 7 bases at J, with 11 bases in the middle. Germline V gives CDR1 SGHDT, CDR2 YYEEEE. The CDR3 runs to 12 residues. The CDR3 is CASSRIPGTQYF. The CDR3 region has the DNA TGTGCCAGCAGCCGAATTCCCGGGACCCAGTACTTC.

The rearrangement joins TRBV15 to TRBJ2-5, with D uncertain. Germline CDR1 is LNHNV and CDR2 is YYDKDF (reference sequence). The CDR3 is 13 residues long. V lost 3 bases and J lost 4, with 9 bases in between. The CDR3 sequence: CATSRDPAETQYF. The CDR3 region has the DNA TGTGCCACCAGCAGGGACCCCGCAGAGACCCAGTACTTC.

The chain combines TRBV9 with TRBJ2-5, with D uncertain. This CDR3 is 14 amino acids long. The ends were cut back, 0 bases at V and 2 bases at J, with 8 bases in the middle. CDR1 and CDR2 from the germline V gene are SGDLS and YYNGEE. The DNA of the CDR3 is TGTGCCAGCAGCGTAGACCCGGTGCAAGAGACCCAGTACTTC. It is translated as CASSVDPVQETQYF.

This clone was detected only a few times. The J gene is TRBJ2-3, the V gene TRBV2; D may be TRBD1 (5 bases). The germline V and J ends were trimmed by 6 bases and 5 bases, with 15 bases remaining between them. This CDR3 has 14 amino acids. The germline CDR1 and CDR2 sequences are SNHLY and FYNNEI. The CDR3 here is CASSSQGSGDTQYF. CDR3 coding DNA: TGTGCCAGCAGCAGTCAGGGTTCCGGAGATACGCAGTATTTT.

This clone appeared a single time. The gene calls are TRBV18 and TRBJ1-4; tentatively, D is TRBD1 (5 bases). This CDR3 has 12 amino acids. The V end was cut by 4 bases, the J end by 7 bases, with 7 bases between. Germline assignment: CDR1 KGHSH and CDR2 LQKENI. The CDR3 loop is CASSQGPEKLFF. CDR3 nucleotides: TGTGCCAGCTCACAGGGGCCTGAAAAACTGTTTTTT.

The rearrangement uses TRBV9 and TRBJ2-7; 7 bases map to TRBD2. This CDR3 spans 16 amino acids. The V segment lost 3 bases and the J segment 1 base; nucleotides outside the gene matches: 10. Germline V lookup: CDR1 SGDLS, CDR2 YYNGEE. Here the CDR3 DNA reads TGTGCCAGCAGCGCAGGCGCGGCCGGGAGGTCCTACGAGCAGTACTTC. Its translation is CASSAGAAGRSYEQYF.

This chain joins TRBV4-1 and TRBJ1-5; 9 bases line up with TRBD1. The CDR3 has 16 residues. With 6 bases clipped from V and 7 bases from J, the junction kept 13 bases outside the gene matches. Germline V lookup: CDR1 MGHRA, CDR2 YSYEKL. In DNA form, the CDR3 reads TGCGCCAGCAGTCTATCCGGGACAGGGATTGCGCAGCCCCAGCATTTT. Translation gives CASSLSGTGIAQPQHF.

This clone occurred once. V is TRBV7-7 and J is TRBJ2-5; TRBD2 matches at 8 bases. Germline V gene data show CDR1 as SSHAT and CDR2 as FNYEAQ (reference sequence). V lost 5 bases, J lost 4 bases, and 12 bases stayed unmatched. CDR3 length equals 16 residues. CDR3 DNA sequence: TGTGCCAGCAGCACTTCCGGGACTAGAGGAGGAGAGACCCAGTACTTC. As protein: CASSTSGTRGGETQYF.

The gene calls are TRBV19 and TRBJ1-2; TRBD1 might be the D (6 bases). Trimming took off 6 bases at V and 2 bases at J, with 16 bases between the two ends. The CDR3 runs 15 residues. Looked up from germline, CDR1 is LNHDA and CDR2 is SQIVND (reference sequence). CDR3 bases: TGTGCCAGTAGCCGCAGCGGGGGGCGAAACTATGGCTACACCTTC. Amino acid sequence: CASSRSGGRNYGYTF.

J is TRBJ2-5 and V is TRBV7-9; D uncertain. The CDR3 has 13 amino acids. Looked up from germline, CDR1 is SEHNR and CDR2 is FQNEAQ (reference sequence). The V and J ends lost 4 bases and 1 base respectively, with 7 bases between them. CDR3 DNA sequence: TGTGCCAGCAGCTATGGCCCCCAAGAGACCCAGTACTTC. It is translated as CASSYGPQETQYF. The full variable domain, in which reference TRBV7-9 and TRBJ2-5 provide the parts outside the CDR3, is DTGVSQNPRHKITKRGQNVTFRCDPISEHNRLYWYRQTLGQGPEFLTYFQNEAQLEKSRLLSDRFSAERPKGSFSTLEIQRTEQGDSAMYLCASSYGPQETQYFGPGTRLLVL.

This rearrangement joins TRBV28 to TRBJ1-2, with 8 bases lining up with TRBD1. Germline V gene lookup returns CDR1 MDHEN and CDR2 SYDVKM. V trimming: 5 bases; J trimming: 4 bases; junction bases outside the gene matches: 9. The CDR3 extends over 15 amino acids. The CDR3 reads CASSLPQGAVYGYTF. The CDR3 bases are TGTGCCAGCAGTCTCCCCCAGGGGGCGGTCTATGGCTACACCTTC.

The chain links TRBV5-4 to TRBJ2-5, with 13 positions matching TRBD2. Germline assignment: CDR1 SGHNT and CDR2 YYREEE (reference sequence). The length of the CDR3 is 15 residues. The ends lost 4 bases at V and 1 base at J; junction bases unmatched: 1. The CDR3 nucleotides read TGTGCCAGCAGCCGGACTAGCGGGAGCCAAGAGACCCAGTACTTC. As protein: CASSRTSGSQETQYF.

The chain recombines TRBV18 with TRBJ2-5; D not certain. The CDR3 consists of 12 residues. Trimming stripped 5 bases from V and 2 bases from J, with 6 bases between. CDR1 is KGHSH and CDR2 is LQKENI in the germline V gene. Written as DNA, the CDR3 is TGTGCCAGCTCAGCAGGTCAAGAGACCCAGTACTTC. It yields the protein CASSAGQETQYF.

The CDR3 nucleotides read TGTGCCAGCAGCGGAACAGACAAGATTGAGCAGTTCTTC. This encodes CASSGTDKIEQFF. The chain joins TRBV4-2 to TRBJ2-1; D ambiguous. The CDR3 totals 13 residues. The germline V and J ends were trimmed by 5 bases and 9 bases, with 14 bases remaining between them. The germline CDR1 and CDR2 sequences are LGHNA and YNFKEQ.

V usage is TRBV25-1 and J usage is TRBJ1-3; no firm D call. V lost 4 bases and J 0 bases, leaving 7 bases between the germline ends. CDR3 length: 14 amino acids. The V gene's germline CDR1 is MGHDK and CDR2 SYGVNS. The CDR3 spells CASSATVSGNTIYF. CDR3 coding DNA: TGTGCCAGCAGTGCTACCGTCTCTGGAAACACCATATATTTT.

The rearrangement joins TRBV7-2 to TRBJ2-7; tentatively, D is TRBD1 (5 bases). Trimming removed 1 base from V and 2 bases from J, with 9 bases in between. This CDR3 has 14 residues. CDR1 is SGHTA and CDR2 is FQGNSA in the germline V gene. The CDR3 reads CASSLEVRAYEQYF. For the CDR3, the DNA is TGTGCCAGCAGCTTAGAAGTCAGGGCCTACGAGCAGTACTTC. Supplemented by reference TRBV7-2 and TRBJ2-7, the full variable domain reads GAGVSQSPSNKVTEKGKDVELRCDPISGHTALYWYRQSLGQGLEFLIYFQGNSAPDKSGLPSDRFSAERTGGSVSTLTIQRTQQEDSAVYLCASSLEVRAYEQYFGPGTRLTVT.

This clone was seen a single time. The chain recombines TRBV7-2 with TRBJ1-1; a weak D match, TRBD1 (5 bases). The CDR3 loop spans 13 amino acids. Germline assignment: CDR1 SGHTA and CDR2 FQGNSA. V shed 5 bases and J shed 10 bases, with 17 bases lying between them. The CDR3 spells CASSPRGGQSAFF. The CDR3 nucleotides are TGTGCCAGCAGCCCCCGGGGGGGTCAGTCAGCTTTCTTT.

The V call is TRBV10-3, the J call TRBJ1-5; D is uncertain. The CDR3 runs 14 residues. The germline gives CDR1 ENHRY, CDR2 SYGVKD. V was clipped by 2 bases and J by 0 bases, with 5 bases between them. DNA for the CDR3: TGTGCCATCAGTGAGAACGGTAGCAATCAGCCCCAGCATTTT. It translates to CAISENGSNQPQHF.

The rearrangement links TRBV14 to TRBJ1-4; the match to TRBD1 covers 7 bases. This CDR3 is 17 amino acids long. Germline V gives CDR1 SGHDN, CDR2 FVKESK. The J segment lost 5 bases and the V segment lost 5 bases, leaving 14 bases of the junction unmatched. For the CDR3, the DNA is TGTGCCAGCAGCGAGGAACCAATGGGACAGCCAAATGAAAAACTGTTTTTT. This codes for CASSEEPMGQPNEKLFF.

This clone has only one observation. The chain's CDR3 is CASSFTSGRSSYNEQFF. The DNA of the CDR3 is TGTGCCAGCAGCTTTACTAGCGGGAGGAGCTCCTACAATGAGCAGTTCTTC. The chain joins TRBV7-8 to TRBJ2-1; 12 bases line up with TRBD2. V trimming: 3 bases; J trimming: 0 bases; junction bases outside the gene matches: 3. The CDR3 runs 17 residues. CDR1 and CDR2 from the germline V gene are SGHVS and FQNEAQ.

The rearrangement joins TRBV28 to TRBJ1-2; maybe TRBD1 (6 bases). The length of the CDR3 is 14 residues. The V and J ends lost 5 bases and 4 bases respectively, with 14 bases between them. Germline V gives CDR1 MDHEN, CDR2 SYDVKM. For the CDR3, the DNA is TGTGCCAGCAGTCGGGGGGGCGTTATCTATGGCTACACCTTC. Translated: CASSRGGVIYGYTF.

The chain is built from TRBV19 and TRBJ2-7; 7 bases map to TRBD1. Germline values: CDR1 LNHDA, CDR2 SQIVND (reference sequence). This CDR3 contains 13 residues. V was clipped by 7 bases and J by 5 bases; unmatched bases: 8. As DNA, the CDR3 is TGTGCCAGTAAGGTGACAGGGACCCACGAGCAGTACTTC. This translates into CASKVTGTHEQYF. The full variable domain, rest sourced from reference TRBV19 and TRBJ2-7, is DGGITQSPKYLFRKEGQNVTLSCEQNLNHDAMYWYRQDPGQGLRLIYYSQIVNDFQKGDIAEGYSVSREKKESFPLTVTSAQKNPTAFYLCASKVTGTHEQYFGPGTRLTVT.

The V call is TRBV2, the J call TRBJ2-2; TRBD1 matches at 8 bases. CDR1 is SNHLY, CDR2 FYNNEI, per germline. J was trimmed by 5 bases and V by 8 bases; bases with no gene match: 4. The CDR3 extends over 13 amino acids. The DNA for the CDR3 is TGTGCCAGCGGACAGGGATATACCGGGGAGCTGTTTTTT. Its translation is CASGQGYTGELFF.

The sample holds one count of this clone. The chain employs TRBV10-2 and TRBJ1-1; no firm D call. The CDR3 runs 11 residues. Looked up from germline, CDR1 is WSHSY and CDR2 is SAAADI. Between the trimmed V and J ends, which lost 6 bases and 3 bases, there was a span of 5 bases. CDR3 in DNA: TGCGCCAGCAGGGATTACACTGAAGCTTTCTTT. Translation gives CASRDYTEAFF.

The chain uses TRBV18 and TRBJ1-5, with D unclear. The V gene lost 2 bases and the J gene lost 7 bases, with 15 bases spanning the gap. CDR1 is KGHSH, CDR2 LQKENI, per germline. The CDR3 contains 15 residues. The CDR3 loop is CASSPEQTLYQPQHF. CDR3 nucleotides: TGTGCCAGCTCACCAGAACAGACCCTTTACCAGCCCCAGCATTTT.

Note on this clone: Other DNA sequences within the sample encode an identical CDR3. The rearrangement joins TRBV27 to TRBJ2-7; possibly TRBD2 for D (6 bases). The CDR3 is 14 amino acids. V lost 2 bases to trimming and J lost 3 bases, with 11 bases between them. The germline V gene has CDR1 MNHEY and CDR2 SMNVEV (reference sequence). This CDR3 is CASSLGGLRYEQYF. CDR3 bases: TGTGCCAGCAGTTTAGGGGGACTTCGCTACGAGCAGTACTTC.

The chain carries TRBV7-8 and TRBJ1-1; the D is unclear. Germline CDR1 reads SGHVS; CDR2 reads FQNEAQ. The V end was cut by 5 bases, the J end by 3 bases, with 4 bases between. The CDR3 covers 11 residues. The CDR3 DNA follows: TGTGCCAGCAGCCCCGACACTGAAGCTTTCTTT. Residues: CASSPDTEAFF.

The V gene is TRBV6-5, the J gene TRBJ1-6; tentative D call: TRBD1 (5 bases). This CDR3 has 15 amino acids. Germline V lookup: CDR1 MNHEY, CDR2 SVGAGI. V lost 4 bases and J lost 0, with 7 bases in between. The CDR3 is CASSWGTSYNSPLHF. The CDR3 DNA reads TGTGCCAGCAGTTGGGGGACCTCCTATAATTCACCCCTCCACTTT.

CDR3 loop: CSGTGPGNTIYF. CDR3 sequence (DNA): TGCAGCGGTACAGGGCCTGGAAACACCATATATTTT. The chain has TRBV29-1 and TRBJ1-3, with D perhaps matching TRBD1 (6 bases). The CDR3 loop spans 12 amino acids. Trimming cost V 7 bases and J 2 bases, with 9 bases left between them. Germline V gene lookup returns CDR1 SQVTM and CDR2 ANQGSEA.

This clone has only a few counts. The chain uses TRBV4-2 and TRBJ1-2, with 7 bases identical to TRBD1. CDR1 is LGHNA, CDR2 YNFKEQ, per germline. V lost 2 bases and J lost 7; bases outside the gene matches: 4. The CDR3 contains 13 residues. CDR3 sequence (DNA): TGTGCCAGCAGCCAACGACAGGGTTCTGGCTACACCTTC. Its protein is CASSQRQGSGYTF.